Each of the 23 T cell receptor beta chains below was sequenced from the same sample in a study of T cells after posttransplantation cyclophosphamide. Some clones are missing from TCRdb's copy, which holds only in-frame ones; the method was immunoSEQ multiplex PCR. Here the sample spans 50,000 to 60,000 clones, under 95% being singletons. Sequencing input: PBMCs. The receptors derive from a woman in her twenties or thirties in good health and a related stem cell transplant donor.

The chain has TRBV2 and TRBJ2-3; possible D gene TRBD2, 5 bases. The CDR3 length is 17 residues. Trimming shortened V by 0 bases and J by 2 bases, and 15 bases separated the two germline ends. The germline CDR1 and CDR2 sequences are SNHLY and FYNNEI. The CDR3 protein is CASSEALWLASTDTQYF. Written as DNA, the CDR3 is TGTGCCAGCAGTGAAGCGCTGTGGCTAGCATCCACAGATACGCAGTATTTT.

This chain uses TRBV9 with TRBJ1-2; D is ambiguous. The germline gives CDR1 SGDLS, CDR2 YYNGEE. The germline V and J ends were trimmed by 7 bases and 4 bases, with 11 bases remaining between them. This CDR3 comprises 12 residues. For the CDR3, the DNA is TGTGCCAGCTCCAGAAGAAGCTATGGCTACACCTTC. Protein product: CASSRRSYGYTF.

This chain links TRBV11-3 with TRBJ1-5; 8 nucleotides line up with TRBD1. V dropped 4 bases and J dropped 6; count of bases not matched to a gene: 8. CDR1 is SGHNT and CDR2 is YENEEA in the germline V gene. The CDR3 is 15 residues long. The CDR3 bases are TGTGCCAGCAGCTGGGGACAGGACCTGGGTCAGCCCCAGCATTTT. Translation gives CASSWGQDLGQPQHF.

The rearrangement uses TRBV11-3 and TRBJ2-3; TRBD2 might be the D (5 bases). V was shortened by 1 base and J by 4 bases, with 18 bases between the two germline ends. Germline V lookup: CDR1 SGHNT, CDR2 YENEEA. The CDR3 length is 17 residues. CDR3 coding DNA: TGTGCCAGCAGCTTAGGAAAGGGAGCGCCCGTATCAGATACGCAGTATTTT. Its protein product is CASSLGKGAPVSDTQYF.

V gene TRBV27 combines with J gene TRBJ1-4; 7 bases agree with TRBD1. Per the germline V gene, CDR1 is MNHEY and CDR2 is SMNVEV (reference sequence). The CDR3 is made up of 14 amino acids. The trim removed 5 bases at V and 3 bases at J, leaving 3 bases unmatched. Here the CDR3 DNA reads TGTGCCAGCAGTGTAGGGACAGCTAATGAAAAACTGTTTTTT. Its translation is CASSVGTANEKLFF.

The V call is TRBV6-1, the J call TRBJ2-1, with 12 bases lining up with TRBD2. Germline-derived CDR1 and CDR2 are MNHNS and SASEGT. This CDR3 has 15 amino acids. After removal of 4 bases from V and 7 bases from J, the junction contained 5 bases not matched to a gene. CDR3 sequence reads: CASSALAGGLNEQFF. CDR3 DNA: TGTGCCAGCAGTGCTCTAGCGGGGGGGCTAAATGAGCAGTTCTTC.

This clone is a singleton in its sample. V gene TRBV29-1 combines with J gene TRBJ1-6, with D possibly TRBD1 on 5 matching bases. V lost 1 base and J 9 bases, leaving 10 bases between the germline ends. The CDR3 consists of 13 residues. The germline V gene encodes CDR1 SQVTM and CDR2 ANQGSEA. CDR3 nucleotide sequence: TGCAGCGTTGAAGCAGGGAGGGGTTCACCCCTCCACTTT. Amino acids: CSVEAGRGSPLHF.

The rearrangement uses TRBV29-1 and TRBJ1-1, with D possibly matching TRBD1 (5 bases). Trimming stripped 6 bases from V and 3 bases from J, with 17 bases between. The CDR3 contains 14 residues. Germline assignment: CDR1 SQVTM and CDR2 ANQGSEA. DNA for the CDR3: TGCAGCGTGGCCCCAGGGCTACTTCACACTGAAGCTTTCTTT. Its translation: CSVAPGLLHTEAFF. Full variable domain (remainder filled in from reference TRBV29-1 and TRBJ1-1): SAVISQKPSRDICQRGTSLTIQCQVDSQVTMMFWYRQQPGQSLTLIATANQGSEATYESGFVIDKFPISRPNLTFSTLTVSNMSPEDSSIYLCSVAPGLLHTEAFFGQGTRLTVV.

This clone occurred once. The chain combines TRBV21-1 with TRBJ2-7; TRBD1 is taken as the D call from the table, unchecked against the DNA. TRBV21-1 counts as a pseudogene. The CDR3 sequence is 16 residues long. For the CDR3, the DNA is TGTGCCAGCAGCAAAGTGCGGAACCAGACAGGGACCGAGCAGTACTTC. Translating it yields CASSKVRNQTGTEQYF.

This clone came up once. CDR3 region: CASSPLAGGYNEQFF. The CDR3 DNA reads as TGTGCCAGCAGTCCACTAGCGGGGGGTTACAATGAGCAGTTCTTC. The chain combines TRBV13 with TRBJ2-1; 12 bases map to TRBD2. The length of the CDR3 is 15 residues. CDR1 is PRHDT and CDR2 is FYEKMQ in the germline V gene (reference sequence). With 6 bases clipped from V and 4 bases from J, the junction kept 4 bases outside the gene matches. The entire variable domain, with the rest obtained from reference TRBV13 and TRBJ2-1, is as follows: AAGVIQSPRHLIKEKRETATLKCYPIPRHDTVYWYQQGPGQDPQFLISFYEKMQSDKGSIPDRFSAQQFSDYHSELNMSSLELGDSALYFCASSPLAGGYNEQFFGPGTRLTVL.

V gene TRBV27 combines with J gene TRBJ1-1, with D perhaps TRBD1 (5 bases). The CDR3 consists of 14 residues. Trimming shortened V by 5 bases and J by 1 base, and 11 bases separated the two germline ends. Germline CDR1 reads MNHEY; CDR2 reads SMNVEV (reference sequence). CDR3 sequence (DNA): TGTGCCAGCAGTCCTATAACAGGGAACACTGAAGCTTTCTTT. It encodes CASSPITGNTEAFF.

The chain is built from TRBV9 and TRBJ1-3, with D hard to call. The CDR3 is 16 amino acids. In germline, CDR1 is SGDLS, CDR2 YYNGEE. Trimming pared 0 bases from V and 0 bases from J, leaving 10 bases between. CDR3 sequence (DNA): TGTGCCAGCAGCGTAGGTCTCTTGAGCTCTGGAAACACCATATATTTT. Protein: CASSVGLLSSGNTIYF.

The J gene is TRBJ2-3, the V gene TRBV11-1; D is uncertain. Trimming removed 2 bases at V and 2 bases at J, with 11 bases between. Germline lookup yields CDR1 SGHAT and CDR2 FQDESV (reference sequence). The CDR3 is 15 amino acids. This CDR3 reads CASSLTPRHTDTQYF. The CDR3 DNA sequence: TGTGCCAGCAGCTTAACCCCGAGGCACACAGATACGCAGTATTTT. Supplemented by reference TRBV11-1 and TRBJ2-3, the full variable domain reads EAEVAQSPRYKITEKSQAVAFWCDPISGHATLYWYRQILGQGPELLVQFQDESVVDDSQLPKDRFSAERLKGVDSTLKIQPAELGDSAMYLCASSLTPRHTDTQYFGPGTRLTVL.

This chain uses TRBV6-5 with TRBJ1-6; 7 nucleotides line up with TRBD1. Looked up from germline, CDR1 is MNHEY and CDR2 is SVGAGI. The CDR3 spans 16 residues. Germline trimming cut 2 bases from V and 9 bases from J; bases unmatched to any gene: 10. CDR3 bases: TGTGCCAGCAGTTACGCCTTCAGGGGGACTGGTTCACCCCTCCACTTT. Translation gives CASSYAFRGTGSPLHF.

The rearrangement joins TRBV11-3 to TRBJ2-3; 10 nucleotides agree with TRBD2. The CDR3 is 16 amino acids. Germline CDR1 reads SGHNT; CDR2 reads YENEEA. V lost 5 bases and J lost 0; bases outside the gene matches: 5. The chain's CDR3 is CASSPGLAESTDTQYF. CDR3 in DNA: TGTGCCAGCAGCCCAGGACTAGCGGAGAGCACAGATACGCAGTATTTT.

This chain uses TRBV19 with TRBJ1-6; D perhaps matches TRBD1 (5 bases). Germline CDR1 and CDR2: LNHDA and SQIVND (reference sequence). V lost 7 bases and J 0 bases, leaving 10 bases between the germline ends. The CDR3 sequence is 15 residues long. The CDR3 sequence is CASNRQSSYNSPLHF. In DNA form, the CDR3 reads TGTGCCAGTAACCGACAGAGCTCCTATAATTCACCCCTCCACTTT.

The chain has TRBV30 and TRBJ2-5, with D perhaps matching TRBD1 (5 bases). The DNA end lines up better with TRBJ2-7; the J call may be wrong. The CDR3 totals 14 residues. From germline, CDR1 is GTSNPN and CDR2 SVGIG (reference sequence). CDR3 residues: CAWSRQGTPYEQYF. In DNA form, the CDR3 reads TGTGCCTGGAGTCGGCAGGGAACACCCTACGAGCAGTACTTC.

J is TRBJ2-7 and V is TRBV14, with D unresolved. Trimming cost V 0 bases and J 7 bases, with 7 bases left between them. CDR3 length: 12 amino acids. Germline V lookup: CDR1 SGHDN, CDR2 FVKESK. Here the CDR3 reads CASSQDLPEQYF. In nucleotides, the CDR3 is TGTGCCAGCAGCCAAGATCTCCCTGAGCAGTACTTC.

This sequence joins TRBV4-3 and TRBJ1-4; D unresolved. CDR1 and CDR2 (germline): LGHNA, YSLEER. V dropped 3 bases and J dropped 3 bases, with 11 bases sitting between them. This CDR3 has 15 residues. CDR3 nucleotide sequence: TGCGCCAGCAGCCAGGGAGGTCAGCCTAATGAAAAACTGTTTTTT. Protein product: CASSQGGQPNEKLFF.

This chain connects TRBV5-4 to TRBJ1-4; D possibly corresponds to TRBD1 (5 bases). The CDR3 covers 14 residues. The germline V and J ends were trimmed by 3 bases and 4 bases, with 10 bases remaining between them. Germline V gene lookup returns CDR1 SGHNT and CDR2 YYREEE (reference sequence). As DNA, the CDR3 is TGTGCCAGCAGCTCGGGGGGAGGTAATGAAAAACTGTTTTTT. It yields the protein CASSSGGGNEKLFF.

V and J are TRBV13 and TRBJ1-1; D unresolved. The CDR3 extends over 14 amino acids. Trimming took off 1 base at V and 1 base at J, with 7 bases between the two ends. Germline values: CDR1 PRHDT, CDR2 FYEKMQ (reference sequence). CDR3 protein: CASSLDTRNTEAFF. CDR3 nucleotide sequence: TGTGCCAGCAGCTTAGATACAAGGAACACTGAAGCTTTCTTT.

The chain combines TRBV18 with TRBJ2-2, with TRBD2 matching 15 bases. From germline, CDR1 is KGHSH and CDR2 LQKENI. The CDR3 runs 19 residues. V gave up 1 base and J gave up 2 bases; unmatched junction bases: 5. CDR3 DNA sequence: TGTGCCAGCTCACCACGTCCGGGACTAGCGGGGGGAAACACCGGGGAGCTGTTTTTT. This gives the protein CASSPRPGLAGGNTGELFF.

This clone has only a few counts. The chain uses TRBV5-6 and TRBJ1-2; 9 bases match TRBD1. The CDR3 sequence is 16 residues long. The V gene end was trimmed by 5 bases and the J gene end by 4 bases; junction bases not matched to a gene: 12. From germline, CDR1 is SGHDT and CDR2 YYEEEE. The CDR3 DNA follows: TGTGCCAGCAGTTCCGACAGGGGGGGGTTTGGCTATGGCTACACCTTC. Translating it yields CASSSDRGGFGYGYTF.